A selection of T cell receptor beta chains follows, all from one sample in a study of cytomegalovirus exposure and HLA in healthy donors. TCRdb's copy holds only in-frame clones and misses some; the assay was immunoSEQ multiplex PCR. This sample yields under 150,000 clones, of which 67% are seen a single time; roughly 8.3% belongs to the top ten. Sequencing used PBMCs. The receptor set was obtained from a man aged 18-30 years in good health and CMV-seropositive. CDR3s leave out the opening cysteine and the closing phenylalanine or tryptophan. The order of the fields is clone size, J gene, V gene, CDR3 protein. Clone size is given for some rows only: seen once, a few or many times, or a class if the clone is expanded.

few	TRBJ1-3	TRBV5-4	ASSSKSGTVAGNTIY
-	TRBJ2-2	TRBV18	ASSPRSDTGELF
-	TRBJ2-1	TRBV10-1	ASSDVGAGGYNEQF
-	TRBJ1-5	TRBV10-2	ASSAIQPGGNQPQH
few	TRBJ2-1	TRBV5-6	ASSSRVGGGGTYNEQF
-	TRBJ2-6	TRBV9	ASSGYRGANVLT
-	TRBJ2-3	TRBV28	ASSLPGTQASRTDTQY
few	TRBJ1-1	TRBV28	ASSYRGTEAF
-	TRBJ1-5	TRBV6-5	ASSLDNSDQPQH
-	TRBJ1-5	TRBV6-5	ASSLEQGKGQPQH
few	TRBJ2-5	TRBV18	ASSLQVSETQY
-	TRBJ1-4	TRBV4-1	ASSDLRQLNEKLF
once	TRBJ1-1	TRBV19	ASSMKTGNTEAF
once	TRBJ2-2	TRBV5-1	ASSLAGGAYMNTGELF